This T cell receptor (beta chain) was captured by sequencing in a study of blood T cells in healthy people across ages. A second PCR, run for about 6 to 11 cycles, used a sample-barcoded 5' primer plus a J-beta primer mix. TCRdb passed the 5' RACE reads through MiXCR, listing each CDR3 protein once. This sample yields some 800,000 distinct CDR3 sequences, of which 44% are seen a single time; under 20% belongs to the top ten. Every sample yielded at least 6.5 million isolated PBMCs. This clonotype has only a few counts. This TCR was recovered from a man aged 60-69 years in good health. Sequences were obtained from blood.

CDR3 residues: CASSEQGAGNQPQHF. In DNA, the CDR3 is TGTGCCAGCAGTGAACAGGGGGCGGGGAATCAGCCCCAGCATTTT. This rearrangement joins TRBV2 to TRBJ1-5, with 8 bases identical to TRBD1. The CDR3 sequence is 15 residues long. CDR1 and CDR2 from the germline V gene are SNHLY and FYNNEI. J was trimmed by 4 bases and V by 2 bases; bases with no gene match: 4.